The 28 T cell receptor beta chains in this list originate from one sample, sequenced in a study of cytomegalovirus exposure and HLA in healthy donors. PCR employed 60 Vbeta and 13 Jbeta primers. The data were produced by immunoSEQ multiplex PCR, yet TCRdb's version contains in-frame clones alone and is incomplete. This table has about 150,000 clones, about three quarters appearing once. Sequenced: PBMCs. The receptors shown here come from a male donor in good health and CMV-seronegative.

This clone was seen once. The rearrangement joins TRBV29-1 to TRBJ2-3; 11 bases are shared with TRBD1. V dropped 6 bases and J dropped 6; count of bases not matched to a gene: 11. This CDR3 spans 15 amino acids. Germline V CDR1 and CDR2: SQVTM, ANQGSEA. This CDR3 is CSVAGTGGIVDTQYF. In DNA, the CDR3 is TGCAGCGTAGCCGGGACAGGGGGAATTGTGGATACGCAGTATTTT.

This sequence joins TRBV5-4 and TRBJ2-7, with TRBD2 identical over 7 bases. This CDR3 has 17 residues. V dropped 0 bases and J dropped 0; count of bases not matched to a gene: 9. Looked up from germline, CDR1 is SGHNT and CDR2 is YYREEE (reference sequence). The CDR3 region is CASSLVGDGGSSYEQYF. CDR3 in DNA: TGTGCCAGCAGCTTGGTTGGCGACGGGGGGAGCTCCTACGAGCAGTACTTC.

The J gene is TRBJ1-3, the V gene TRBV25-1; 8 nucleotides line up with TRBD1. V gave up 3 bases and J gave up 0 bases; unmatched junction bases: 7. Germline lookup yields CDR1 MGHDK and CDR2 SYGVNS. The CDR3 spans 17 residues. The CDR3 protein is CASSEPQGALSGNTIYF. The CDR3 DNA is TGTGCCAGCAGTGAGCCCCAGGGGGCCCTCTCTGGAAACACCATATATTTT.

This rearrangement joins TRBV11-3 to TRBJ2-1; 9 nucleotides align to TRBD1. Germline V gene sequence: CDR1 SGHNT, CDR2 YENEEA. After removal of 3 bases from V and 2 bases from J, the junction contained 2 bases not matched to a gene. The CDR3 consists of 15 residues. As DNA, the CDR3 is TGTGCCAGCAGCTTGGGGGACAGGGCCTACAATGAGCAGTTCTTC. Its translation: CASSLGDRAYNEQFF.

The chain employs TRBV4-3 and TRBJ2-1, with D perhaps matching TRBD2 (6 bases). Germline CDR1 is LGHNA and CDR2 is YSLEER. Between the trimmed V and J ends, which lost 5 bases and 3 bases, there was a span of 17 bases. The CDR3 extends over 16 amino acids. Here the CDR3 reads CASSTLLAPDYNEQFF. The CDR3 region has the DNA TGCGCCAGCAGCACCCTCCTAGCGCCAGACTACAATGAGCAGTTCTTC.

This chain links TRBV11-2 with TRBJ2-1; 9 nucleotides agree with TRBD1. V lost 7 bases and J lost 5; bases outside the gene matches: 9. CDR1 SGHAT and CDR2 FQNNGV come from the germline V gene. The CDR3 is made up of 15 amino acids. The CDR3 loop reads CASMWDRAPHNEQFF. CDR3 bases: TGTGCCAGCATGTGGGACAGGGCGCCACACAATGAGCAGTTCTTC.

This clone has just one count. J is TRBJ1-1 and V is TRBV27; TRBD1 agrees at 8 bases. With 6 bases clipped from V and 4 bases from J, the junction kept 10 bases outside the gene matches. The CDR3 runs to 15 residues. Germline values: CDR1 MNHEY, CDR2 SMNVEV (reference sequence). CDR3: CASSLTGAMSTEAFF. CDR3 in DNA: TGTGCCAGCAGCTTGACAGGGGCGATGTCCACTGAAGCTTTCTTT.

The chain combines TRBV4-1 with TRBJ2-1; 8 positions agree with TRBD2. CDR3 size: 19 residues. CDR1 and CDR2 (germline): MGHRA, YSYEKL. With 6 bases clipped from V and 1 base from J, the junction kept 17 bases outside the gene matches. The CDR3 sequence is CASRTTVAGGITSYNEQFF. The DNA of the CDR3 is TGCGCCAGCAGGACCACTGTGGCGGGAGGTATAACGTCCTACAATGAGCAGTTCTTC.

The chain couples TRBV2 to TRBJ1-2, with D possibly being TRBD1 (5 bases). The CDR3 is 14 residues long. The germline V gene has CDR1 SNHLY and CDR2 FYNNEI. The V and J ends lost 10 bases and 4 bases respectively, with 19 bases between them. The CDR3 DNA is TGTGCCACCATGGAGGGTGGGGCTGGCTATGGCTACACCTTC. It codes for CATMEGGAGYGYTF.

The chain links TRBV28 to TRBJ2-2; 7 bases match TRBD2. The CDR3 is made up of 15 amino acids. CDR1 and CDR2 (germline): MDHEN, SYDVKM. Trimming at V came to 3 bases and at J to 4 bases, leaving 5 bases not matched to a gene. CDR3 residues: CASSFLAEITGELFF. Here the CDR3 DNA reads TGTGCCAGCAGTTTCCTAGCGGAGATCACCGGGGAGCTGTTTTTT.

The chain carries TRBV11-2 and TRBJ2-7, with D tentatively TRBD1 (5 bases). From germline, CDR1 is SGHAT and CDR2 FQNNGV. This CDR3 comprises 14 residues. V lost 4 bases, J lost 4 bases, and 14 bases lay in between. In DNA form, the CDR3 reads TGTGCCAGCAGCTCCAACAAGGGGCGGTACGAGCAGTACTTC. Translated, it gives CASSSNKGRYEQYF.

The CDR3 coding sequence is TGTGCCAGCAGTTACTTTTCTGGCCGTCCCTACGAGCAGTACTTC. Amino acids: CASSYFSGRPYEQYF. This sequence joins TRBV6-5 and TRBJ2-7; D is unresolved. Per the germline V gene, CDR1 is MNHEY and CDR2 is SVGAGI. Trimming stripped 1 base from V and 2 bases from J, with 12 bases between. The CDR3 has 15 amino acids.

This chain connects TRBV19 to TRBJ1-5; D possibly corresponds to TRBD1 (5 bases). This CDR3 region has 15 residues. CDR1 LNHDA and CDR2 SQIVND come from the germline V gene (reference sequence). Deletions cut 5 bases from V and 5 bases from J, with 16 bases between. Written as DNA, the CDR3 is TGTGCCAGTAGTTCAAAAGGCGGGGGAGATCAGCCCCAGCATTTT. Its protein product is CASSSKGGGDQPQHF.

A remark on this clone: The junction does not match germline at one end; this may be a read error. The rearrangement joins TRBV7-7 to TRBJ1-5; a weak D match, TRBD1 (6 bases). The CDR3 totals 18 residues. CDR1 is SSHAT and CDR2 is FNYEAQ in the germline V gene (reference sequence). CDR3 nucleotides: TGTGCTAGCAGCTTGTGCCAGGGACACCCGAACCGAGATCAGCCCCAGCATTTT. It yields the protein CASSLCQGHPNRDQPQHF.

This clone was counted between two and nine times. The chain couples TRBV4-3 to TRBJ2-2, with 8 positions matching TRBD1. CDR3 size: 15 residues. Germline trimming cut 1 base from V and 6 bases from J; bases unmatched to any gene: 4. CDR1 and CDR2 from the germline V gene are LGHNA and YSLEER. The CDR3 sequence: CASSQGTGFAGELFF. The CDR3 nucleotides read TGCGCCAGCAGCCAAGGGACAGGGTTCGCCGGGGAGCTGTTTTTT.

This sequence joins TRBV7-8 and TRBJ2-1; TRBD1 is a possible D gene (6 bases). V lost 5 bases and J 6 bases, leaving 11 bases between the germline ends. The CDR3 runs 13 residues. The V gene's germline CDR1 is SGHVS and CDR2 FQNEAQ. The DNA for the CDR3 is TGTGCCAGCAGCATGGACAGTTTCAATGAGCAGTTCTTC. Translation gives CASSMDSFNEQFF.

The chain uses TRBV11-2 and TRBJ2-3; TRBD2 might be the D (7 bases). Trimming stripped 5 bases from V and 4 bases from J, with 16 bases between. From germline, CDR1 is SGHAT and CDR2 FQNNGV. This CDR3 is 15 amino acids long. The CDR3 protein is CASSDHQGRADTQYF. The CDR3 nucleotides are TGTGCCAGCAGCGACCACCAGGGGAGGGCAGATACGCAGTATTTT.

This chain links TRBV19 with TRBJ1-1; 8 bases match TRBD1. V lost 4 bases to trimming and J lost 4 bases; unmatched junction nucleotides: 11. The CDR3 length is 16 residues. The V gene's germline CDR1 is LNHDA and CDR2 SQIVND (reference sequence). This CDR3 reads CASSNSFRGRTTEAFF. The CDR3 region has the DNA TGTGCCAGTAGTAATTCTTTCAGGGGGCGGACCACTGAAGCTTTCTTT.

The rearrangement uses TRBV2 and TRBJ2-5, with D maybe TRBD2 (6 bases). The J call may be faulty, since TRBJ2-7 better matches the DNA end. The germline gives CDR1 SNHLY, CDR2 FYNNEI. The CDR3 runs to 15 residues. CDR3 DNA sequence: TGTGCCAGCATTCTAGCGAGCGGGTTCTCCTACGAGCAGTACTTC. Its translation: CASILASGFSYEQYF.

The rearrangement links TRBV9 to TRBJ1-2; D is unresolved. From germline, CDR1 is SGDLS and CDR2 YYNGEE. The CDR3 extends over 14 amino acids. V was shortened by 0 bases and J by 4 bases, with 10 bases between the two germline ends. CDR3 amino acids: CASSVDAGGYGYTF. The CDR3 DNA reads TGTGCCAGCAGCGTAGACGCTGGCGGCTATGGCTACACCTTC. The complete variable domain, with remaining parts taken from reference TRBV9 and TRBJ1-2, reads DSGVTQTPKHLITATGQRVTLRCSPRSGDLSVYWYQQSLDQGLQFLIQYYNGEERAKGNILERFSAQQFPDLHSELNLSSLELGDSALYFCASSVDAGGYGYTFGSGTRLTVV.

The chain uses TRBV7-9 and TRBJ2-7; a weak D match, TRBD1 (6 bases). The CDR3 extends over 13 amino acids. The germline CDR1 and CDR2 sequences are SEHNR and FQNEAQ (reference sequence). V dropped 4 bases and J dropped 3 bases, with 10 bases sitting between them. CDR3 in amino acids: CASSSLQGYEQYF. The DNA for the CDR3 is TGTGCCAGCAGCTCTCTACAGGGCTACGAGCAGTACTTC.

V gene TRBV19 combines with J gene TRBJ2-7; unclear D gene. CDR1 LNHDA and CDR2 SQIVND come from the germline V gene (reference sequence). The length of the CDR3 is 16 residues. V lost 0 bases to trimming and J lost 2 bases, with 14 bases between them. DNA for the CDR3: TGTGCCAGTAGTATAGATGGTCGGCAGCTAGCCTACGAGCAGTACTTC. It is translated as CASSIDGRQLAYEQYF.

The chain joins TRBV4-1 to TRBJ2-7; TRBD1 matches 9 bases. The CDR3 runs to 17 residues. J was trimmed by 1 base and V by 2 bases; bases with no gene match: 9. Germline V lookup: CDR1 MGHRA, CDR2 YSYEKL. CDR3 sequence reads: CASSQRTGTGTSYEQYF. DNA for the CDR3: TGCGCCAGCAGCCAACGAACCGGGACAGGGACGTCCTACGAGCAGTACTTC.

This clone was detected once. This sequence joins TRBV20-1 and TRBJ2-7; D might be TRBD1 (6 bases). V lost 5 bases to trimming and J lost 12 bases, with 17 bases between them. The germline V gene encodes CDR1 DFQATT and CDR2 SNEGSKA (reference sequence). This CDR3 contains 11 residues. This chain's CDR3 is CSAADRISWYF. Here the CDR3 DNA reads TGCAGTGCTGCCGACAGGATTAGTTGGTACTTC.

The V gene is TRBV5-3, the J gene TRBJ2-2, with 9 bases identical to TRBD2. TRBV5-3 is identified as an open reading frame with a role that is uncertain. The CDR3 has 15 residues. Trimming took 4 bases from V and 5 from J; bases not matched to a gene: 6. The CDR3 coding sequence is TGTGCCAGAAGCCTATTAGCGGGAGTAACCGGGGAGCTGTTTTTT. As protein: CARSLLAGVTGELFF.

This chain links TRBV4-1 with TRBJ2-3, with a possible D match to TRBD1 (5 bases). Germline V lookup: CDR1 MGHRA, CDR2 YSYEKL. The CDR3 loop spans 15 amino acids. V was cut by 3 bases and J by 1 base, with 11 bases left in between. The CDR3 sequence is CASSQPREGTDTQYF. The CDR3 region has the DNA TGCGCCAGCAGCCAGCCCAGGGAAGGCACAGATACGCAGTATTTT.

The J gene is TRBJ1-1, the V gene TRBV6-5, with a tentative D call TRBD1 (5 bases). The V gene's germline CDR1 is MNHEY and CDR2 SVGAGI. The CDR3 is 13 amino acids. V was clipped by 2 bases and J by 6 bases, with 10 bases between them. The chain's CDR3 is CASSYEKGSEAFF. CDR3 DNA: TGTGCCAGCAGTTACGAAAAGGGGTCTGAAGCTTTCTTT.

As concerns this clone: The sample contains more than one DNA sequence encoding this CDR3. The chain combines TRBV29-1 with TRBJ2-3; 13 positions agree with TRBD2. V dropped 4 bases and J dropped 3; count of bases not matched to a gene: 1. The CDR3 length is 14 residues. CDR1 and CDR2 (germline): SQVTM, ANQGSEA. CDR3 DNA sequence: TGCAGCGTTGGGACTAGCGGGAGTACAGATACGCAGTATTTT. It codes for CSVGTSGSTDTQYF.